One sample yielded the 28 T cell receptor beta chains listed below, sequenced in a study of T cells after yellow fever vaccination. One entry per CDR3 protein, called by TCRdb with MiXCR from the 5' RACE reads. This table has 150,000 or so distinct CDR3 sequences, more than 6.5% appearing once. Sequenced here: CD4+ T cells sorted from PBMCs, sampled 10 days after the yellow fever booster vaccination. The receptors shown here come from a man aged 25 to 40 who received the YFV17D yellow fever vaccine.

This chain connects TRBV15 to TRBJ2-1, with D tentatively TRBD2 (6 bases). There are 15 residues in the CDR3. Germline values: CDR1 LNHNV, CDR2 YYDKDF (reference sequence). Trimming stripped 4 bases from V and 0 bases from J, with 10 bases between. DNA of the CDR3: TGTGCCACCAGCATTAGCGGTAACTCCTACAATGAGCAGTTCTTC. This codes for CATSISGNSYNEQFF.

The CDR3 DNA follows: TGTGCCAGCAGCTTGGGGACTAGCGGACCCTACAATGAGCAGTTCTTC. It translates to CASSLGTSGPYNEQFF. V gene TRBV5-4 combines with J gene TRBJ2-1, with 10 bases matching TRBD2. The CDR3 covers 16 residues. Losses at the gene ends were 0 bases for V and 2 bases for J; bases not matched to a gene: 2. CDR1 and CDR2 (germline): SGHNT, YYREEE (reference sequence).

About this clonotype: A much larger clone sits a single nucleotide away, making a read error possible. V and J are TRBV30 and TRBJ2-7; D is unclear. In germline, CDR1 is GTSNPN, CDR2 SVGIG (reference sequence). CDR3 length: 14 residues. The V and J ends lost 2 bases and 7 bases respectively, with 18 bases between them. The DNA for the CDR3 is TGTGCCTGGAGTCGCCCCGGGTCAGTGTATGAGCAGTACTTC. Translation: CAWSRPGSVYEQYF.

This clonotype occurred many times. V is TRBV10-2 and J is TRBJ1-5, with TRBD1 as a possible D gene (6 bases). The V end lost 8 bases, the J end lost 4 bases, and 12 bases lay between the germline ends. The CDR3 runs 13 residues. Germline CDR1 is WSHSY and CDR2 is SAAADI. The chain's CDR3 is CASAVGGNQPQHF. DNA of the CDR3: TGCGCCAGCGCCGTAGGGGGAAATCAGCCCCAGCATTTT.

This clonotype has at least ten counts. V gene TRBV6-5 combines with J gene TRBJ1-4, with TRBD1 matching 9 bases. There are 15 residues in the CDR3. V lost 4 bases and J lost 5; bases outside the gene matches: 5. CDR1 and CDR2 (germline): MNHEY, SVGAGI. CDR3 loop: CASSLQGARNEKLFF. The CDR3 coding sequence is TGTGCCAGCAGTTTACAGGGGGCCCGAAATGAAAAACTGTTTTTT.

This clonotype was detected ten times or more. The chain couples TRBV24-1 to TRBJ2-2; 11 bases map to TRBD2. The CDR3 covers 14 residues. Trimming removed 12 bases from V and 1 base from J; junction bases left unmatched: 3. Germline V lookup: CDR1 KGHDR, CDR2 SFDVKD. In nucleotides, the CDR3 is TGTGCCGCCGGGACTAGCGGGAACACCGGGGAGCTGTTTTTT. This encodes CAAGTSGNTGELFF.

This clonotype was recorded at least ten times. The chain carries TRBV7-2 and TRBJ2-2; tentative D call: TRBD2 (5 bases). Germline V gene lookup returns CDR1 SGHTA and CDR2 FQGNSA. Trimming cost V 9 bases and J 0 bases, with 11 bases left between them. The CDR3 runs 14 residues. As DNA, the CDR3 is TGTGCCAGTTCTAGCTTCGCGAACACCGGGGAGCTGTTTTTT. Protein sequence: CASSSFANTGELFF.

In this sample, this clonotype turned up many times. The genes are TRBV9 and TRBJ2-1; D remains ambiguous. This CDR3 has 13 residues. The germline V gene encodes CDR1 SGDLS and CDR2 YYNGEE. V shed 4 bases and J shed 10 bases, with 15 bases lying between them. The CDR3 is CASSPDHGREQFF. The CDR3 coding sequence is TGTGCCAGCAGCCCCGATCATGGTCGGGAGCAGTTCTTC.

This clonotype showed up many times. This chain joins TRBV5-1 and TRBJ1-2; unclear D gene. Germline-derived CDR1 and CDR2 are SGHRS and YFSETQ. The CDR3 loop spans 14 amino acids. The V end lost 2 bases, the J end lost 1 base, and 9 bases lay between the germline ends. CDR3 residues: CASSFDGDNYGYTF. CDR3 DNA sequence: TGCGCCAGCAGCTTCGATGGCGATAACTATGGCTACACCTTC.

This clonotype was seen only a few times. The chain employs TRBV10-3 and TRBJ2-7; 7 nucleotides line up with TRBD1. This CDR3 has 14 amino acids. Germline CDR1 is ENHRY and CDR2 is SYGVKD. The V gene end was trimmed by 4 bases and the J gene end by 2 bases; junction bases not matched to a gene: 5. The CDR3 DNA reads TGTGCCATCAGTGGACCCGGGACAGCCTACGAGCAGTACTTC. It encodes CAISGPGTAYEQYF.

This clonotype has a count of ten or more. The genes are TRBV15 and TRBJ2-7; TRBD1 is a possible D gene (6 bases). Germline CDR1 is LNHNV and CDR2 is YYDKDF (reference sequence). Trimming took off 1 base at V and 6 bases at J, with 13 bases between the two ends. CDR3 length: 14 residues. In DNA, the CDR3 is TGTGCCACCAGCAGAGTCGGACAGCCCGGCGAGCAGTACTTC. This gives the protein CATSRVGQPGEQYF.

This clonotype was observed at least ten times. This chain joins TRBV20-1 and TRBJ2-7; TRBD2 aligns across 9 bases. J lost 3 bases, V lost 3 bases, and 3 bases had no gene match. The CDR3 covers 13 residues. In germline, CDR1 is DFQATT, CDR2 SNEGSKA (reference sequence). The CDR3 nucleotides are TGCAGTGCTAGTAATAGCGGGGGCTACGAGCAGTACTTC. Translating gives CSASNSGGYEQYF.

This clonotype was observed at least ten times. V and J are TRBV6-2 or TRBV6-3 and TRBJ1-6; D not resolved. V was pared by 6 bases and J by 7 bases, with 16 bases between. CDR3 size: 15 residues. Germline lookup yields CDR1 MNHEY and CDR2 SVGEGT. CDR3 bases: TGTGCCAGCAGGGAGGGAGAAATCCTGAATTCACCCCTCCACTTT. Translated: CASREGEILNSPLHF.

This clonotype was found a few times. The CDR3 loop is CASRSLAGGPETQYF. The DNA of the CDR3 is TGTGCCAGCAGATCCCTAGCGGGAGGGCCGGAGACCCAGTACTTC. The chain uses TRBV12-3 or TRBV12-4 and TRBJ2-5, with 12 bases identical to TRBD2. V was pared by 6 bases and J by 5 bases, with 7 bases of the junction left unmatched. This CDR3 is 15 amino acids long.

In its sample, this clonotype was seen many times. The V call is TRBV6-1, the J call TRBJ2-2; 12 positions agree with TRBD2. Trimming removed 6 bases from V and 6 bases from J; junction bases left unmatched: 5. Germline loops: CDR1 MNHNS, CDR2 SASEGT. The CDR3 consists of 15 residues. Here the CDR3 DNA reads TGTGCCAGCAGCCAGACTAGCGGGAGTGCCGGGGAGCTGTTTTTT. Protein: CASSQTSGSAGELFF.

The chain employs TRBV7-2 and TRBJ2-7; D is unresolved. V lost 4 bases and J lost 0, with 13 bases in between. The CDR3 is made up of 15 amino acids. CDR1 is SGHTA, CDR2 FQGNSA, per germline. As DNA, the CDR3 is TGTGCCAGCAGCTCCAGCCAGACATACTCCTACGAGCAGTACTTC. Residues: CASSSSQTYSYEQYF.

This clonotype was detected ten times or more. The V call is TRBV7-2, the J call TRBJ1-5, with a possible D match to TRBD1 (6 bases). V lost 5 bases, J lost 7 bases, and 15 bases lay in between. Germline assignment: CDR1 SGHTA and CDR2 FQGNSA. This CDR3 contains 14 residues. This CDR3 is CASSLNRAVQPQHF. CDR3 sequence (DNA): TGTGCCAGCAGCCTCAACAGGGCCGTCCAGCCCCAGCATTTT.

The chain recombines TRBV20-1 with TRBJ2-5, with unresolved D. Germline V CDR1 and CDR2: DFQATT, SNEGSKA (reference sequence). The V end lost 2 bases, the J end lost 3 bases, and 4 bases lay between the germline ends. The CDR3 loop spans 11 amino acids. CDR3 in DNA: TGCAGTGCTAGACAGAAAGAGACCCAGTACTTC. Protein: CSARQKETQYF.

This clonotype was picked up a small number of times. The chain is built from TRBV19 and TRBJ1-2; 7 bases match TRBD1. This CDR3 is built from 13 residues. V shed 6 bases, J shed 2 bases, and the junction held 3 bases outside the gene matches. Germline-derived CDR1 and CDR2 are LNHDA and SQIVND (reference sequence). The CDR3 loop reads CASRKQGNYGYTF. In DNA, the CDR3 is TGTGCCAGTAGAAAACAGGGGAACTATGGCTACACCTTC.

This chain's CDR3 is CASQHGIGVGSTYEQYF. In nucleotides, the CDR3 is TGCGCCAGTCAACACGGTATTGGGGTGGGGTCTACCTACGAGCAGTACTTC. The V and J genes are TRBV23-1 and TRBJ2-7; D not resolved. TRBV23-1 is annotated as an ORF whose role is uncertain. V was shortened by 9 bases and J by 2 bases, with 26 bases between the two germline ends. This CDR3 comprises 17 residues.

This clonotype was counted at least ten times. The chain carries TRBV3-1 and TRBJ2-1; no definite D call. V dropped 0 bases and J dropped 15 bases, with 18 bases sitting between them. The CDR3 is made up of 14 amino acids. From germline, CDR1 is LGHDT and CDR2 YNNKEL (reference sequence). CDR3 sequence: CASSQEPDPDRWFF. The CDR3 DNA reads as TGTGCCAGCAGCCAAGAGCCGGACCCCGATCGTTGGTTCTTC.

The chain has TRBV12-3 or TRBV12-4 and TRBJ1-2; TRBD1 matches at 7 bases. The V segment lost 6 bases and the J segment 0 bases; nucleotides outside the gene matches: 16. This CDR3 has 18 residues. The CDR3 region has the DNA TGTGCCAGCAGCACCTCGGAGGACAGGAGGCGAACTAACTATGGCTACACCTTC. Translating it yields CASSTSEDRRRTNYGYTF.

This clonotype was counted at least ten times. V usage is TRBV2 and J usage is TRBJ2-1; 8 bases map to TRBD2. Germline V gene sequence: CDR1 SNHLY, CDR2 FYNNEI. The CDR3 is 14 residues long. V was clipped by 5 bases and J by 9 bases; unmatched bases: 9. CDR3 amino acids: CASSTGLGASEQFF. CDR3 DNA: TGTGCCAGCAGTACGGGACTAGGAGCCTCTGAGCAGTTCTTC. The whole variable domain, filled in from reference TRBV2 and TRBJ2-1, reads EPEVTQTPSHQVTQMGQEVILRCVPISNHLYFYWYRQILGQKVEFLVSFYNNEISEKSEIFDDQFSVERPDGSNFTLKIRSTKLEDSAMYFCASSTGLGASEQFFGPGTRLTVL.

This clonotype appeared a few times. The V and J genes are TRBV11-3 and TRBJ2-1; the D is unclear. There are 14 residues in the CDR3. V lost 1 base, J lost 10 bases, and 14 bases lay in between. In germline, CDR1 is SGHNT, CDR2 YENEEA. The CDR3 bases are TGTGCCAGCAGCTTAGGTAGACTCTCAAGGGAGCAGTTCTTC. This codes for CASSLGRLSREQFF.

This clonotype was recorded at least ten times. The chain couples TRBV7-9 to TRBJ2-2, with D unclear. The CDR3 extends over 14 amino acids. The V gene's germline CDR1 is SEHNR and CDR2 FQNEAQ (reference sequence). The V end lost 2 bases, the J end lost 4 bases, and 8 bases lay between the germline ends. CDR3 bases: TGTGCCAGCAGCTTAATCGGGTTCACCGGGGAGCTGTTTTTT. Protein sequence: CASSLIGFTGELFF. Using reference TRBV7-9 and TRBJ2-2 for the parts outside the CDR3, the full variable domain is DTGVSQNPRHKITKRGQNVTFRCDPISEHNRLYWYRQTLGQGPEFLTYFQNEAQLEKSRLLSDRFSAERPKGSFSTLEIQRTEQGDSAMYLCASSLIGFTGELFFGEGSRLTVL.

This chain connects TRBV18 to TRBJ2-1, with D maybe TRBD2 (6 bases). The CDR3 spans 15 residues. Germline V CDR1 and CDR2: KGHSH, LQKENI. V was pared by 2 bases and J by 5 bases, with 13 bases between. The CDR3 spells CASSPMAGFDNEQFF. DNA of the CDR3: TGTGCCAGCTCACCAATGGCGGGATTCGACAATGAGCAGTTCTTC. Full variable domain (remainder filled in from reference TRBV18 and TRBJ2-1): NAGVMQNPRHLVRRRGQEARLRCSPMKGHSHVYWYRQLPEEGLKFMVYLQKENIIDESGMPKERFSAEFPKEGPSILRIQQVVRGDSAAYFCASSPMAGFDNEQFFGPGTRLTVL.

This clonotype occurred many times. V usage is TRBV20-1 and J usage is TRBJ2-1; D is unresolved. The V gene's germline CDR1 is DFQATT and CDR2 SNEGSKA (reference sequence). The V and J ends lost 5 bases and 8 bases respectively, with 10 bases between them. The CDR3 is 11 residues long. CDR3 residues: CSAPAPHEQFF. The CDR3 DNA is TGCAGTGCTCCTGCTCCCCATGAGCAGTTCTTC.

This clonotype was found many times. The chain has TRBV4-3 and TRBJ2-6; weak D call: TRBD1 (6 bases). Trimming left V 3 bases short and J 2 bases short, with 11 bases between. Looked up from germline, CDR1 is LGHNA and CDR2 is YSLEER. The CDR3 consists of 16 residues. The CDR3 coding sequence is TGCGCCAGCAGCCACTACAGGGAGACTGGGGCCAACGTCCTGACTTTC. It translates to CASSHYRETGANVLTF.